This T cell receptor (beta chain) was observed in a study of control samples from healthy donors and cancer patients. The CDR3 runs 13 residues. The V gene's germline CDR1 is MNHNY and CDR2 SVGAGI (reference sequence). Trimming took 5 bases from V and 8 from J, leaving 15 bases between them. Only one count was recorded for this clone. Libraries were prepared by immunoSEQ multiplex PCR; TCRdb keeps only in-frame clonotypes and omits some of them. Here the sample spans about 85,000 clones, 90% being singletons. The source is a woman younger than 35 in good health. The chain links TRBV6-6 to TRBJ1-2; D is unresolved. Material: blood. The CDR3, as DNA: TGTGCCAGCAGTCTTGACGGATCCCGGGGCTACACCTTC. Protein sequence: CASSLDGSRGYTF.